This entry describes one T cell receptor beta chain. This sample is drawn from a study of shared clonotypes between healthy human individuals. Study summary: Used for every donor were three CD4 naive, three CD4 memory, two CD8 naive and one CD8 memory plate.

The trim removed 8 bases at V and 6 bases at J, leaving 11 bases unmatched. The CDR3 totals 15 residues. Germline CDR1 reads LNHDA; CDR2 reads SQIVND (reference sequence). CD4+ cell separation produced CD45RA+ naive and CD45RA-negative memory subsets. Investigators spread the genomic DNA of each subset evenly over several immunoSEQ plates. Study processing details: Filtering was not the same, since immunoSEQ gave junction-only sequences without quality scores. Assay: immunoSEQ multiplex PCR; the TCRdb copy retains only in-frame clones and omits some. V and J calls and clone size are those listed in that table; D and trimming were worked out from the DNA. The table shows millions of clones, with approximately 93% occurring only once.

The chain recombines TRBV19 with TRBJ2-2, with TRBD1 matching over 8 bases. The sequence derives from a man aged 18-30 years in good health. Some clones in this sample may be carry-over from other donors' samples. Sequencing was done on a sample of naive CD4+ T cells from PBMCs. Subset meaning: CD45RA+ positively selected. The CDR3 here is CASQPYTGGAGELFF. CDR3 bases: TGTGCCAGTCAACCTTACACAGGGGGAGCCGGGGAGCTGTTTTTT.